A single sample gave rise to the 23 T cell receptor beta chains below, sequenced in a study of blood T cell repertoires in COVID-19. Repertoires were generated with immunoSEQ multiplex PCR, while TCRdb's copy carries only in-frame clones and drops some. The data contain 200,000 to 250,000 clones, around 83% of them singletons. Input material: peripheral blood. Receptors were obtained from a woman aged 50 to 60 with COVID-19, enrolled during active disease.

The rearrangement joins TRBV6-6 to TRBJ2-2; perhaps TRBD2 as D (5 bases). V was shortened by 8 bases and J by 2 bases, with 18 bases between the two germline ends. CDR3 size: 16 residues. Germline V gene data show CDR1 as MNHNY and CDR2 as SVGAGI (reference sequence). The CDR3 nucleotides are TGTGCCAGCGGTAGGCTGGGCGGGTATAACACCGGGGAGCTGTTTTTT. Amino acids: CASGRLGGYNTGELFF.

V usage is TRBV6-5 and J usage is TRBJ1-5, with 8 positions matching TRBD1. This CDR3 contains 13 residues. After removal of 5 bases from V and 9 bases from J, the junction contained 6 bases not matched to a gene. Germline CDR1 is MNHEY and CDR2 is SVGAGI. The CDR3 sequence is CASSQDRDVPQHF. The DNA of the CDR3 is TGTGCCAGCAGTCAGGACAGGGACGTGCCCCAGCATTTT.

The chain is built from TRBV5-1 and TRBJ2-7; 9 nucleotides match TRBD1. J was trimmed by 4 bases and V by 0 bases; bases with no gene match: 5. The CDR3 is made up of 15 amino acids. Germline V gene data show CDR1 as SGHRS and CDR2 as YFSETQ. As DNA, the CDR3 is TGCGCCAGCAGCTTGGGAACAGGGGGCAGATACGAGCAGTACTTC. Protein product: CASSLGTGGRYEQYF.

This chain uses TRBV23-1 with TRBJ1-5; 7 nucleotides line up with TRBD1. TRBV23-1 is sorted into the ORF group, with uncertain function. This CDR3 region has 16 residues. J lost 6 bases, V lost 6 bases, and 14 bases had no gene match. DNA for the CDR3: TGCGCCAGCAGCCAAAAGGGGGCCCCAGTGATTCAGCCCCAGCATTTT. Protein sequence: CASSQKGAPVIQPQHF.

This sequence joins TRBV10-2 and TRBJ2-3; D is ambiguous. This CDR3 has 12 residues. Trimming stripped 7 bases from V and 4 bases from J, with 9 bases between. Germline V gives CDR1 WSHSY, CDR2 SAAADI. CDR3 sequence: CASMRPPDTQYF. Written as DNA, the CDR3 is TGCGCCAGCATGAGGCCCCCAGATACGCAGTATTTT.

J is TRBJ2-3 and V is TRBV5-1; D perhaps matches TRBD1 (6 bases). Deletions cut 4 bases from V and 3 bases from J, with 18 bases between. This CDR3 contains 16 residues. Germline assignment: CDR1 SGHRS and CDR2 YFSETQ. This CDR3 is CASSPDGGRGTDTQYF. The CDR3 DNA follows: TGCGCCAGCAGCCCCGATGGGGGTAGGGGGACAGATACGCAGTATTTT.

The chain combines TRBV5-4 with TRBJ2-3, with a possible D match to TRBD2 (6 bases). V was trimmed by 0 bases and J by 3 bases, leaving 14 bases between them. This CDR3 has 16 amino acids. The germline gives CDR1 SGHNT, CDR2 YYREEE (reference sequence). The CDR3 bases are TGTGCCAGCAGCTTGGATGGAGGGCCCTTAACAGATACGCAGTATTTT. Translating it yields CASSLDGGPLTDTQYF.

The chain couples TRBV2 to TRBJ2-2; 7 bases agree with TRBD2. Germline-derived CDR1 and CDR2 are SNHLY and FYNNEI. V gave up 5 bases and J gave up 5 bases; unmatched junction bases: 8. The CDR3 has 15 amino acids. CDR3 region: CASSSPGGGTGELFF. The CDR3 DNA sequence: TGTGCCAGCAGTTCCCCTGGGGGGGGAACCGGGGAGCTGTTTTTT.

The chain couples TRBV6-5 to TRBJ2-5, with 8 bases fitting TRBD1. Per germline, CDR1 MNHEY and CDR2 SVGAGI. This CDR3 spans 13 amino acids. V gave up 6 bases and J gave up 5 bases; unmatched junction bases: 5. The CDR3 is CASRPTGGETQYF. For the CDR3, the DNA is TGTGCCAGCAGACCCACAGGGGGTGAGACCCAGTACTTC.

V gene TRBV19 combines with J gene TRBJ1-3, with D unclear. With 5 bases removed from V and 4 bases from J, the gap between germline ends came to 6 bases. The CDR3 length is 12 residues. Looked up from germline, CDR1 is LNHDA and CDR2 is SQIVND (reference sequence). The CDR3: CASSFGGNTIYF. CDR3 bases: TGTGCCAGTAGTTTTGGCGGAAACACCATATATTTT.

CDR3 amino acids: CASSFGSLYEQYF. The DNA for the CDR3 is TGTGCCAGCAGTTTCGGGTCTCTTTATGAGCAGTACTTC. V usage is TRBV27 and J usage is TRBJ2-7; D is undetermined. With 3 bases removed from V and 7 bases from J, the gap between germline ends came to 13 bases. The CDR3 is 13 residues long. From germline, CDR1 is MNHEY and CDR2 SMNVEV (reference sequence).

The chain uses TRBV7-9 and TRBJ2-7; perhaps TRBD1 as D (6 bases). Trimming took off 1 base at V and 3 bases at J, with 22 bases between the two ends. Germline CDR1 SEHNR, CDR2 FQNEAQ (reference sequence). The CDR3 runs to 18 residues. This CDR3 reads CASSLGGTPGNFLYEQYF. The CDR3 DNA is TGTGCCAGCAGCTTAGGGGGGACACCCGGTAATTTCCTCTACGAGCAGTACTTC.

The rearrangement joins TRBV19 to TRBJ1-2; a possible D gene is TRBD1 (6 bases). Trimming left V 7 bases short and J 2 bases short, with 14 bases between. Germline V CDR1 and CDR2: LNHDA, SQIVND (reference sequence). The CDR3 runs 14 residues. CDR3 in DNA: TGTGCCAGTATGGGGACACCCCCGAACTATGGCTACACCTTC. The encoded protein is CASMGTPPNYGYTF.

This clone was found a few times. V usage is TRBV28 and J usage is TRBJ1-4; TRBD1 is a possible D gene (6 bases). Germline V CDR1 and CDR2: MDHEN, SYDVKM. V was clipped by 3 bases and J by 8 bases, with 13 bases between them. The CDR3 runs 14 residues. CDR3 coding DNA: TGTGCCAGCAGTTTTACGGGGGGCCGCGAAAAACTGTTTTTT. Protein sequence: CASSFTGGREKLFF.

In nucleotides, the CDR3 is TGTGCCAGCAGCTCTCAACCTCTTTTAGGACAGAGGAGGAATGAGCAGTTCTTC. It is translated as CASSSQPLLGQRRNEQFF. The V call is TRBV7-3, the J call TRBJ2-1; tentatively, D is TRBD1 (6 bases). Germline CDR1 reads SGHTA; CDR2 reads FQGTGA. Trimming removed 4 bases at V and 7 bases at J, with 26 bases between. The CDR3 is 18 residues long. Full variable domain (rest looked up from reference TRBV7-3 and TRBJ2-1): GAGVSQTPSNKVTEKGKYVELRCDPISGHTALYWYRQSLGQGPEFLIYFQGTGAADDSGLPNDRFFAVRPEGSVSTLKIQRTERGDSAVYLCASSSQPLLGQRRNEQFFGPGTRLTVL.

The CDR3 DNA follows: TGTGCCAGCAGCTTAGAATGGGCGGGGGCCCGCTACGAGCAGTACTTC. This sequence encodes CASSLEWAGARYEQYF. The rearrangement links TRBV7-2 to TRBJ2-7; a possible D gene is TRBD2 (7 bases). This CDR3 spans 16 amino acids. Germline CDR1 is SGHTA and CDR2 is FQGNSA. Between the trimmed V and J ends, which lost 1 base and 3 bases, there was a span of 16 bases.

This chain connects TRBV5-4 to TRBJ2-7; maybe TRBD1 (6 bases). V shed 4 bases and J shed 2 bases, with 10 bases lying between them. Looked up from germline, CDR1 is SGHNT and CDR2 is YYREEE (reference sequence). CDR3 length: 13 residues. The CDR3 protein is CASSASGAYEQYF. Written as DNA, the CDR3 is TGTGCCAGCAGCGCCTCAGGGGCCTACGAGCAGTACTTC.

This rearrangement joins TRBV6-5 to TRBJ1-3; a weak D match, TRBD1 (5 bases). The ends were cut back, 10 bases at V and 4 bases at J, with 17 bases in the middle. The CDR3 extends over 14 amino acids. The germline gives CDR1 MNHEY, CDR2 SVGAGI. The DNA for the CDR3 is TGTGCCACCTCGTCTGGGGGACTCGGAAACACCATATATTTT. Its translation: CATSSGGLGNTIYF.

The chain combines TRBV11-2 with TRBJ2-3; D ambiguous. Looked up from germline, CDR1 is SGHAT and CDR2 is FQNNGV. This CDR3 comprises 14 residues. Trimming removed 6 bases from V and 4 bases from J, with 14 bases in between. The CDR3 loop is CASSQSVGADTQYF. The CDR3 nucleotides read TGTGCCAGCAGTCAATCCGTGGGCGCAGATACGCAGTATTTT.

The gene calls are TRBV6-5 and TRBJ2-1; 7 bases agree with TRBD1. The CDR3 runs to 14 residues. Trimming cost V 5 bases and J 8 bases; bases outside gene matches: 9. CDR1 is MNHEY, CDR2 SVGAGI, per germline. The CDR3 DNA is TGTGCCAGCAGTCGCAGACAGGGAAGGGATGAGCAGTTCTTC. Translation: CASSRRQGRDEQFF.

The CDR3 DNA reads as TGCAGCGTTCCGGGACAGGGACCCCACCCCTACGAGCAGTACGTC. Its translation: CSVPGQGPHPYEQYV. This rearrangement joins TRBV29-1 to TRBJ2-7; 9 positions agree with TRBD1. The J segment lost 2 bases and the V segment lost 5 bases, leaving 10 bases of the junction unmatched. Germline CDR1 and CDR2: SQVTM and ANQGSEA. CDR3 length: 15 amino acids.

The CDR3 DNA reads TGTGCCATCAGTGATAGGACAGGTTTCTCTGGAAACACCATATATTTT. Translating it yields CAISDRTGFSGNTIYF. The chain employs TRBV10-3 and TRBJ1-3, with 7 bases lining up with TRBD1. The junction had 5 bases not matched to a gene; V was cut back by 3 bases and J by 0 bases. There are 16 residues in the CDR3. The germline V gene has CDR1 ENHRY and CDR2 SYGVKD.

This clone was counted a single time. The chain couples TRBV11-3 to TRBJ2-2; the match to TRBD1 covers 11 bases. CDR1 SGHNT and CDR2 YENEEA come from the germline V gene. J lost 6 bases, V lost 3 bases, and 12 bases had no gene match. The CDR3 runs 18 residues. The CDR3 is CASSLRFGTGGGSGELFF. In DNA, the CDR3 is TGTGCCAGCAGCTTGAGATTTGGGACAGGGGGAGGTTCCGGGGAGCTGTTTTTT.